This entry lists 15 T cell receptor beta chains sequenced from one sample in a study of OX40 agonist ivuxolimab in advanced cancers. This table comes from immunoSEQ multiplex PCR, and its TCRdb copy is limited to in-frame clones, with some not included. This table has more than 75,000 clones, approximately 80% appearing once. The specimen was CD4+ or CD8+ T cells sorted from blood, collected in a trial of the OX40 agonist ivuxolimab. The receptor set was obtained from an adult with an advanced solid tumor such as melanoma, head and neck, liver or kidney cancer.

The chain uses TRBV6-6 and TRBJ1-2; no clear D. CDR3 length equals 15 residues. Germline V gene data show CDR1 as MNHNY and CDR2 as SVGAGI (reference sequence). The germline V and J ends were trimmed by 6 bases and 4 bases, with 18 bases remaining between them. Here the CDR3 reads CASSRARARLYGYTF. The DNA for the CDR3 is TGTGCCAGCAGCCGCGCCAGAGCCCGCCTCTATGGCTACACCTTC.

J is TRBJ2-7 and V is TRBV29-1; D possibly corresponds to TRBD2 (5 bases). Trimming left V 6 bases short and J 0 bases short, with 12 bases between. This CDR3 is 13 amino acids long. Germline V gene data show CDR1 as SQVTM and CDR2 as ANQGSEA. The CDR3 nucleotides read TGCAGCGTAGGCGGGTTAAGCTCCTACGAGCAGTACTTC. As protein: CSVGGLSSYEQYF.

This CDR3 reads CASSQDSVSRSPLHF. The CDR3 bases are TGCGCCAGCAGCCAAGATAGCGTTAGTAGATCACCCCTCCACTTT. The chain combines TRBV4-3 with TRBJ1-6; D unclear. Germline-derived CDR1 and CDR2 are LGHNA and YSLEER. The CDR3 runs to 15 residues. Trimming stripped 0 bases from V and 10 bases from J, with 13 bases between.

The chain recombines TRBV27 with TRBJ2-3, with unresolved D. This CDR3 has 13 residues. The germline gives CDR1 MNHEY, CDR2 SMNVEV (reference sequence). The germline V and J ends were trimmed by 6 bases and 2 bases, with 9 bases remaining between them. CDR3 DNA: TGTGCCAGCAGATTTGAACCCACAGATACGCAGTATTTT. Encoded protein: CASRFEPTDTQYF.

About this clone: Other DNA sequences of this sample code for an identical CDR3. The chain employs TRBV11-2 and TRBJ1-1; tentative D call: TRBD1 (5 bases). The CDR3 loop spans 12 amino acids. V shed 2 bases and J shed 4 bases, with 5 bases lying between them. Germline CDR1 is SGHAT and CDR2 is FQNNGV. The CDR3 nucleotides read TGTGCCAGCAGCTTAAGGGGCACTGAAGCTTTCTTT. Translation: CASSLRGTEAFF.

This clone appeared once. This chain's CDR3 is CASREGGQMNSPLHF. The CDR3 DNA sequence: TGTGCCAGCAGGGAAGGGGGACAGATGAATTCACCCCTCCACTTT. This chain links TRBV28 with TRBJ1-6; 7 positions agree with TRBD1. CDR3 length: 15 amino acids. Trimming removed 6 bases from V and 7 bases from J; junction bases left unmatched: 9. Germline CDR1 and CDR2: MDHEN and SYDVKM. The full variable domain, completed using reference TRBV28 and TRBJ1-6, is DVKVTQSSRYLVKRTGEKVFLECVQDMDHENMFWYRQDPGLGLRLIYFSYDVKMKEKGDIPEGYSVSREKKERFSLILESASTNQTSMYLCASREGGQMNSPLHFGNGTRLTVT.

The rearrangement links TRBV28 to TRBJ2-7, with D perhaps matching TRBD1 (5 bases). The CDR3 is 15 amino acids. V lost 3 bases, J lost 4 bases, and 16 bases lay in between. Germline V CDR1 and CDR2: MDHEN, SYDVKM. The DNA for the CDR3 is TGTGCCAGCAGTTTTTATACCCCGACAGAATACGAGCAGTACTTC. It yields the protein CASSFYTPTEYEQYF.

The rearrangement links TRBV6-5 to TRBJ2-7, with D uncertain. Germline values: CDR1 MNHEY, CDR2 SVGAGI. V was pared by 0 bases and J by 3 bases, with 9 bases between. The CDR3 is 14 residues long. CDR3 in amino acids: CASSYSEDGYEQYF. CDR3 nucleotides: TGTGCCAGCAGTTACTCTGAGGACGGCTACGAGCAGTACTTC.

The V gene is TRBV6-6, the J gene TRBJ2-7; D assignment may be TRBD1 or TRBD2 (5 bases each). The CDR3 runs to 14 residues. Germline lookup yields CDR1 MNHNY and CDR2 SVGAGI (reference sequence). Trimming left V 6 bases short and J 3 bases short, with 15 bases between. The CDR3 region is CASRDGTTSYEQYF. As DNA, the CDR3 is TGTGCCAGCAGAGACGGGACCACAAGCTACGAGCAGTACTTC.

The V gene is TRBV6-5, the J gene TRBJ1-2; 9 bases agree with TRBD1. The CDR3 spans 13 residues. V lost 7 bases and J lost 6; bases outside the gene matches: 6. CDR1 and CDR2 (germline): MNHEY, SVGAGI. The CDR3 is CASTRTGDDGYTF. In DNA form, the CDR3 reads TGTGCCAGCACCCGGACAGGGGACGATGGCTACACCTTC.

The genes are TRBV5-4 and TRBJ2-5; D might be TRBD1 (6 bases). CDR3 length equals 14 residues. V was pared by 5 bases and J by 0 bases, with 11 bases between. Per germline, CDR1 SGHNT and CDR2 YYREEE (reference sequence). In DNA, the CDR3 is TGTGCCAGCAGGAACAGGGCGGACCAAGAGACCCAGTACTTC. It translates to CASRNRADQETQYF.

V usage is TRBV6-5 and J usage is TRBJ1-6; D is unresolved. The CDR3 extends over 15 amino acids. Germline lookup yields CDR1 MNHEY and CDR2 SVGAGI. V was clipped by 6 bases and J by 5 bases, with 14 bases between them. The DNA of the CDR3 is TGTGCCAGCAGCAATGACAATCCCAATAATTCACCCCTCCACTTT. As protein: CASSNDNPNNSPLHF.

The chain has TRBV4-3 and TRBJ2-2; 13 bases line up with TRBD2. The J segment lost 6 bases and the V segment lost 1 base, leaving 5 bases of the junction unmatched. CDR3 length: 17 residues. Looked up from germline, CDR1 is LGHNA and CDR2 is YSLEER. In DNA, the CDR3 is TGCGCCAGCAGCCAAGGGAGACTAGCGGGGGGCGCCGGGGAGCTGTTTTTT. Translating it yields CASSQGRLAGGAGELFF.

The chain is built from TRBV7-8 and TRBJ2-7; D is perhaps TRBD1 or TRBD2 (5 bases each). This CDR3 is 14 amino acids long. V was trimmed by 6 bases and J by 4 bases, leaving 16 bases between them. The germline CDR1 and CDR2 sequences are SGHVS and FQNEAQ. For the CDR3, the DNA is TGTGCCAGCAGTTTCCTTGAGGGGCCTTACGAGCAGTACGTC. It encodes CASSFLEGPYEQYV.

The chain carries TRBV21-1 and TRBJ2-7. TRBV21-1 is noted as a pseudogene. There are 13 residues in the CDR3. CDR3 bases: TGTGCCAGCAGGGGACGGGGTTTTTACGAGCAGTACGTC. This sequence encodes CASRGRGFYEQYV.